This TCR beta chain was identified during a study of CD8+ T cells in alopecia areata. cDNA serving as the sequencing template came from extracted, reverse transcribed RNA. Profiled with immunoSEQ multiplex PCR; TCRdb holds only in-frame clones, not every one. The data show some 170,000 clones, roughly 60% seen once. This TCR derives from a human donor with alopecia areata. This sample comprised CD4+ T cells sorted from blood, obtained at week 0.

Written as DNA, the CDR3 is TGTGCCAGCAGCTCAGGACAGGGGGCTTTTGGGTCACCCCTCCACTTT. This encodes CASSSGQGAFGSPLHF. This chain uses TRBV13 with TRBJ1-6; 11 nucleotides match TRBD1. Trimming removed 4 bases from V and 10 bases from J; junction bases left unmatched: 9. This CDR3 is built from 16 residues. Germline CDR1 is PRHDT and CDR2 is FYEKMQ (reference sequence).